These T cell receptor beta chains were read from a single sample in a study of cytomegalovirus exposure and HLA in healthy donors. Repertoires were generated with immunoSEQ multiplex PCR, while TCRdb's copy carries only in-frame clones and drops some. The sample shows 65,000 to 90,000 clones, 70% to 85% of them seen only once. The sequencing input was PBMCs. The source of these receptors is a man between 25 and 39 years old in good health and CMV-seronegative. CDR3s include the opening cysteine and the closing phenylalanine or tryptophan. A D gene is named only where the DNA matches it firmly. Only some rows state a clone size, as once, few, many or a class for expanded clones.

J: TRBJ2-1
V: TRBV1
size: .
D: .
CDR3: CTSRVSARSYNEQFF
DNA: TGCACCAGCCGGGTCAGCGCCCGCTCCTACAATGAGCAGTTCTTC

J: TRBJ1-1
V: TRBV7-9
size: .
D: .
CDR3: CASSTRTETEAFF
DNA: TGTGCCAGCAGCACTCGGACAGAAACCGAAGCTTTCTTT

J: TRBJ2-5
V: TRBV29-1
size: .
D: TRBD1
CDR3: CSVGTGEGTQYF
DNA: TGCAGCGTGGGGACAGGAGAGGGGACCCAGTACTTC

J: TRBJ2-3
V: TRBV7-2
size: .
D: TRBD1
CDR3: CASSSRRGRGDTQYF
DNA: TGTGCCAGCAGCTCACGCAGGGGGCGCGGAGATACGCAGTATTTT

J: TRBJ2-4
V: TRBV2
size: .
D: .
CDR3: CASRQKNIQYF
DNA: TGTGCCAGCAGACAGAAAAACATTCAGTACTTC

J: TRBJ1-2
V: TRBV6-1
size: .
D: TRBD1
CDR3: CASNQGAGVYGYTF
DNA: TGTGCCAGCAACCAGGGGGCTGGGGTCTATGGCTACACCTTC

J: TRBJ2-7
V: TRBV18
size: .
D: .
CDR3: CASSPGTYEQYF
DNA: TGTGCCAGCTCACCCGGGACCTACGAGCAGTACTTC

J: TRBJ1-5
V: TRBV7-2
size: .
D: .
CDR3: CASGQYNQPQHF
DNA: TGTGCCAGCGGACAGTACAATCAGCCCCAGCATTTT

J: TRBJ2-5
V: TRBV7-9
size: .
D: .
CDR3: CASSLAGGETQYF
DNA: TGTGCCAGCAGCTTAGCGGGGGGAGAGACCCAGTACTTC

J: TRBJ2-2
V: TRBV7-2
size: .
D: TRBD2
CDR3: CASSLRGLAGGGELFF
DNA: TGTGCCAGCAGCTTACGTGGGCTAGCGGGAGGCGGGGAGCTGTTTTTT

J: TRBJ1-2
V: TRBV7-9
size: .
D: TRBD1
CDR3: CASSSTGGGYTF
DNA: TGTGCCAGCAGCTCTACAGGGGGTGGCTACACCTTC

J: TRBJ2-3
V: TRBV15
size: .
D: .
CDR3: CATSREGAVGDTQYF
DNA: TGTGCCACCAGCAGGGAGGGGGCGGTAGGAGATACGCAGTATTTT

J: TRBJ1-2
V: TRBV5-5
size: .
D: TRBD1
CDR3: CASSLAHRGSFDYGYTF
DNA: TGTGCCAGCAGCTTGGCGCACAGGGGCTCATTTGACTATGGCTACACCTTC

J: TRBJ1-1
V: TRBV7-2
size: .
D: .
CDR3: CASSLGANTEAFF
DNA: TGTGCCAGCAGCTTAGGAGCGAACACTGAAGCTTTCTTT

J: TRBJ1-2
V: TRBV27
size: .
D: .
CDR3: CASSLRGGYGYTF
DNA: TGTGCCAGCAGTTTAAGGGGAGGCTATGGCTACACCTTC

J: TRBJ1-2
V: TRBV9
size: .
D: .
CDR3: CASSVSTGPYGYTF
DNA: TGTGCCAGCAGCGTTTCGACAGGTCCCTATGGCTACACCTTC

J: TRBJ2-1
V: TRBV7-8
size: .
D: .
CDR3: CASSLGHWVLNEQFF
DNA: TGTGCCAGCAGCTTGGGACATTGGGTACTCAATGAGCAGTTCTTC

J: TRBJ2-2
V: TRBV7-6
size: once
D: TRBD2
CDR3: CASSRNRLAGGPNTGELFF
DNA: TGTGCCAGCAGCCGAAACCGACTAGCGGGAGGGCCTAACACCGGGGAGCTGTTTTTT

J: TRBJ2-7
V: TRBV15
size: .
D: TRBD1
CDR3: CATSRSWDSRSYEQYF
DNA: TGTGCCACCAGCAGATCATGGGACAGCCGCTCCTACGAGCAGTACTTC

J: TRBJ2-5
V: TRBV5-4
size: .
D: .
CDR3: CASSLGKGQGETQYF
DNA: TGTGCCAGCAGCCTGGGGAAGGGGCAGGGAGAGACCCAGTACTTC

J: TRBJ1-6
V: TRBV6-1
size: .
D: TRBD1
CDR3: CASSMDRTLHF
DNA: TGTGCCAGCAGCATGGACAGGACCCTCCACTTT

J: TRBJ2-5
V: TRBV6-6
size: .
D: TRBD2
CDR3: CASSYSGLAGRETQYF
DNA: TGTGCCAGCAGTTACTCGGGCCTAGCGGGGCGGGAGACCCAGTACTTC

J: TRBJ1-4
V: TRBV7-9
size: .
D: TRBD1
CDR3: CASSSGQGARSSEKLFF
DNA: TGTGCCAGCAGCTCGGGACAGGGGGCGCGTAGTAGTGAAAAACTGTTTTTT

J: TRBJ1-3
V: TRBV15
size: .
D: .
CDR3: CATSKTASGNTIYF
DNA: TGTGCCACCAGCAAGACAGCGTCTGGAAACACCATATATTTT

J: TRBJ2-5
V: TRBV30
size: .
D: .
CDR3: CAWSRDNQETQYF
DNA: TGTGCCTGGAGTCGGGACAATCAAGAGACCCAGTACTTC

J: TRBJ1-2
V: TRBV10-3
size: .
D: .
CDR3: CAIRVQGHSGGYTF
DNA: TGTGCCATCCGCGTCCAGGGGCATTCGGGTGGCTACACCTTC

J: TRBJ2-7
V: TRBV28
size: .
D: TRBD1
CDR3: CASSSGQATYEQYF
DNA: TGTGCCAGCAGCTCGGGACAGGCGACCTACGAGCAGTACTTC

J: TRBJ2-1
V: TRBV11-2
size: .
D: .
CDR3: CASSLTGNEQFF
DNA: TGTGCCAGCAGCTTAACGGGGAACGAGCAGTTCTTC

J: TRBJ2-6
V: TRBV2
size: .
D: TRBD2
CDR3: CASRLAGGASGANVLTF
DNA: TGTGCCAGCAGACTAGCGGGAGGGGCCTCTGGGGCCAACGTCCTGACTTTC

J: TRBJ2-7
V: TRBV7-9
size: .
D: .
CDR3: CASSTRTGDWGYEQYF
DNA: TGTGCCAGCAGCACCCGGACGGGGGACTGGGGATACGAGCAGTACTTC

J: TRBJ2-2
V: TRBV6-5
size: .
D: .
CDR3: CASRTGTGELFF
DNA: TGTGCCAGCAGAACAGGGACCGGGGAGCTGTTTTTT

J: TRBJ1-3
V: TRBV2
size: .
D: TRBD1
CDR3: CASSVGQGLGNTIYF
DNA: TGTGCCAGCAGTGTTGGACAGGGGCTTGGAAACACCATATATTTT

J: TRBJ2-1
V: TRBV7-2
size: once
D: TRBD2
CDR3: CASSSRGLAGGNEQFF
DNA: TGTGCCAGCAGCTCCCGGGGACTAGCGGGGGGAAATGAGCAGTTCTTC

J: TRBJ1-6
V: TRBV30
size: .
D: TRBD1
CDR3: CAGDRLNSPLHF
DNA: TGTGCCGGGGACAGGCTCAATTCACCCCTCCACTTT

J: TRBJ2-5
V: TRBV14
size: .
D: .
CDR3: CASSQDPAGGSYSETQYF
DNA: TGTGCCAGCAGCCAAGACCCAGCGGGCGGGTCGTATTCAGAGACCCAGTACTTC

J: TRBJ2-1
V: TRBV11-2
size: .
D: TRBD2
CDR3: CASSSHRGLAGERNNEQFF
DNA: TGTGCCAGCAGCTCTCATCGGGGACTAGCGGGGGAACGAAACAATGAGCAGTTCTTC

J: TRBJ2-1
V: TRBV5-1
size: .
D: TRBD2
CDR3: CASSPGLEGGEQFF
DNA: TGCGCCAGCAGCCCCGGACTCGAGGGAGGGGAGCAGTTCTTC

J: TRBJ2-7
V: TRBV6-6
size: once
D: .
CDR3: CASTFTGREQYF
DNA: TGTGCCAGCACCTTTACGGGTAGGGAGCAGTACTTC

J: TRBJ2-3
V: TRBV18
size: .
D: .
CDR3: CASSPQGGGTDTQYF
DNA: TGTGCCAGCTCACCGCAAGGCGGGGGCACAGATACGCAGTATTTT

J: TRBJ1-3
V: TRBV7-9
size: .
D: TRBD1
CDR3: CSSSSPGQGAKSSGNTIYF
DNA: TGTTCCAGCAGCTCCCCGGGACAGGGGGCGAAGAGCTCTGGAAACACCATATATTTT

J: TRBJ2-2
V: TRBV18
size: .
D: .
CDR3: CASSPRGTGELFF
DNA: TGTGCCAGCTCACCGAGAGGAACCGGGGAGCTGTTTTTT

J: TRBJ2-2
V: TRBV19
size: .
D: TRBD1
CDR3: CASRLDRGRPGELFF
DNA: TGTGCCAGTAGACTGGACAGGGGGCGCCCCGGGGAGCTGTTTTTT

J: TRBJ1-2
V: TRBV6-5
size: .
D: .
CDR3: CASRMTGYGYTF
DNA: TGTGCCAGCCGAATGACAGGCTATGGCTACACCTTC

J: TRBJ2-1
V: TRBV7-9
size: .
D: .
CDR3: CASRRENEQFF
DNA: TGTGCCAGCAGGAGGGAGAATGAGCAGTTCTTC

J: TRBJ2-1
V: TRBV9
size: .
D: TRBD2
CDR3: CASSAPGASGRWGSSYNEQFF
DNA: TGTGCCAGCAGCGCTCCTGGGGCTAGCGGGAGGTGGGGGAGCTCCTACAATGAGCAGTTCTTC

J: TRBJ2-7
V: TRBV7-8
size: .
D: .
CDR3: CASTRRTGTDEQYF
DNA: TGTGCCAGCACCAGACGAACAGGGACCGACGAGCAGTACTTC

J: TRBJ2-1
V: TRBV7-2
size: .
D: .
CDR3: CASSLDGEAYNEQFF
DNA: TGTGCCAGCAGCTTAGACGGGGAGGCCTACAATGAGCAGTTCTTC

J: TRBJ2-5
V: TRBV4-3
size: few
D: TRBD1
CDR3: CASSQTITGTGEQETQYF
DNA: TGCGCCAGCAGCCAAACTATAACCGGGACAGGGGAACAAGAGACCCAGTACTTC

J: TRBJ1-1
V: TRBV9
size: .
D: .
CDR3: CASSASLGPAFF
DNA: TGTGCCAGCAGCGCCAGTTTGGGGCCCGCTTTCTTT